This is a list of T cell receptor beta chains from one sample in a study of blood T cells in healthy people across ages. Each CDR3 protein gets one entry after TCRdb re-called the 5' RACE reads with MiXCR. The table has roughly 1,800,000 distinct CDR3 sequences, around 50% seen once. Sequencing was done on a sample of blood. The receptors originated from a woman in her thirties or forties in good health. Both conserved end residues are part of each CDR3. The D gene is left open where the match is weak. Clone size, where shown, is once, few, many, or a class for clones that have expanded.

>14|.|.|TRBV6-2/TRBV6-3|TRBJ1-5
CASSYRMGAQPQHF
TGTGCCAGCAGTTACAGGATGGGGGCGCAGCCCCAGCATTTT
>13|.|few|TRBV12-3/TRBV12-4|TRBJ2-7
CASTDRGTYEQYF
TGTGCCAGCACCGATCGGGGGACCTACGAGCAGTACTTC
>12|.|many|TRBV29-1|TRBJ2-7
CSVEGQGREQYF
TGCAGCGTTGAAGGGCAGGGGCGCGAGCAGTACTTC
>14|.|.|TRBV6-2/TRBV6-3|TRBJ2-5
CASSWGSRVETQYF
TGTGCCAGCAGTTGGGGATCCCGGGTGGAGACCCAGTACTTC
>12|TRBD1|.|TRBV20-1|TRBJ1-5
CSATTGEQPQHF
TGCAGTGCTACCACAGGGGAGCAGCCCCAGCATTTT
>16|TRBD2|.|TRBV11-1|TRBJ2-5
CASTPGLAGPQGTQYF
TGTGCCAGCACCCCGGGACTAGCGGGGCCGCAGGGGACCCAGTACTTC
>16|.|.|TRBV2|TRBJ2-1
CASSDRAAEGGNEQFF
TGTGCCAGCAGTGACCGGGCAGCCGAAGGAGGCAATGAGCAGTTCTTC
>13|TRBD2|.|TRBV5-6|TRBJ2-3
CASSPVGGNTQYF
TGCGCCAGCAGCCCGGTGGGGGGGAATACGCAGTATTTT
>16|TRBD1|.|TRBV20-1|TRBJ2-3
CSARGFGTGWPDTQYF
TGCAGTGCTAGGGGTTTCGGGACAGGGTGGCCGGATACGCAGTATTTT
>16|TRBD1|.|TRBV4-1|TRBJ1-2
CASSQFGQAPNYGYTF
TGCGCCAGCAGCCAATTTGGACAGGCGCCTAACTATGGCTACACCTTC
>16|TRBD2|few|TRBV7-2|TRBJ2-1
CASSEGGGGTYNEQFF
TGTGCCAGCAGCGAAGGAGGCGGGGGAACCTACAATGAGCAGTTCTTC
>14|TRBD1|.|TRBV10-3|TRBJ1-5
CAISEGGVNQPQHF
TGTGCCATCAGTGAAGGGGGCGTTAATCAGCCCCAGCATTTT
>15|.|.|TRBV11-2|TRBJ2-5
CASSLTKGPQETQYF
TGTGCCAGCAGCTTAACGAAGGGGCCTCAAGAGACCCAGTACTTC
>12|.|.|TRBV3-1|TRBJ1-2
CASSPLKGGYTF
TGTGCCAGCAGCCCCTTAAAGGGGGGCTACACCTTC
>12|TRBD1|few|TRBV28|TRBJ2-4
CASFDRADIQYF
TGTGCCAGTTTTGACAGGGCGGACATTCAGTACTTC
>12|.|few|TRBV7-2|TRBJ2-3
CASSHRADTQYF
TGTGCCAGCAGCCACAGGGCAGATACGCAGTATTTT
>18|.|few|TRBV6-1|TRBJ1-5
CASSEARRTGYSNQPQHF
TGTGCCAGCAGTGAAGCGAGGAGGACGGGTTATAGCAATCAGCCCCAGCATTTT
>14|TRBD1|.|TRBV4-3|TRBJ1-4
CASSPGGTGEKLFF
TGCGCCAGCAGTCCAGGGGGTACTGGCGAAAAACTGTTTTTT
>14|.|.|TRBV20-1|TRBJ1-1
CSSTPTRRNTEAFF
TGCAGTTCCACACCAACACGGAGGAACACTGAAGCTTTCTTT
>14|.|few|TRBV29-1|TRBJ2-5
CSAQGVGYQETQYF
TGCAGCGCCCAAGGGGTCGGGTACCAAGAGACCCAGTACTTC
>15|.|few|TRBV5-1|TRBJ2-1
CASSFAARTENEQFF
TGCGCCAGCAGCTTCGCGGCACGGACAGAAAATGAGCAGTTCTTC
>13|.|.|TRBV7-2|TRBJ1-1
CASIRQRNTEAFF
TGTGCCAGCATTAGACAGAGGAACACTGAAGCTTTCTTT
>15|TRBD1|once|TRBV24-1|TRBJ2-2
CATRPTGQGDGELFF
TGTGCCACCAGGCCGACGGGACAGGGGGACGGGGAGCTGTTTTTT
>15|.|once|TRBV6-6|TRBJ2-2
CASSPLGANTGELFF
TGTGCCAGCAGCCCACTAGGAGCGAACACCGGGGAGCTGTTTTTT
>16|.|.|TRBV20-1|TRBJ1-1
CSARSLGATTNTEAFF
TGCAGTGCTAGAAGTTTGGGGGCGACGACGAACACTGAAGCTTTCTTT
>14|TRBD1|.|TRBV6-1|TRBJ2-7
CASRLGTGGYEQYF
TGTGCCAGCAGACTCGGGACAGGGGGCTACGAGCAGTACTTC
>14|.|.|TRBV20-1|TRBJ1-5
CSATSRRGNQPQHF
TGCAGTGCAACCAGCCGGCGGGGGAATCAGCCCCAGCATTTT
>16|.|.|TRBV18|TRBJ1-2
CASSPKGGIFVNGYTF
TGTGCCAGCTCACCAAAAGGGGGGATCTTCGTTAATGGCTACACCTTC
>15|.|.|TRBV20-1|TRBJ2-1
CSASRGGPGTDEQFF
TGCAGTGCTAGCAGGGGGGGCCCAGGGACGGATGAGCAGTTCTTC
>15|.|.|TRBV28|TRBJ2-3
CASIKNSVWTDTQYF
TGTGCCAGCATCAAAAATTCAGTCTGGACAGATACGCAGTATTTT
>13|TRBD2|few|TRBV29-1|TRBJ2-5
CSATGGSEETQYF
TGCAGCGCCACGGGGGGGTCGGAAGAGACCCAGTACTTC
>16|TRBD1|.|TRBV7-2|TRBJ2-3
CASSLGPRQGSDTQYF
TGTGCCAGCAGCTTAGGCCCCCGACAGGGGTCAGATACGCAGTATTTT
>15|.|few|TRBV28|TRBJ2-7
CASSLGGGRDYEQYF
TGTGCCAGCAGTTTGGGGGGAGGAAGGGACTACGAGCAGTACTTC
>17|.|.|TRBV5-6|TRBJ2-1
CASSLEAGAAPYNEQFF
TGTGCCAGCAGCTTGGAGGCGGGGGCGGCACCCTACAATGAGCAGTTCTTC
>14|.|few|TRBV28|TRBJ1-2
CASSFLSWGYGYTF
TGTGCCAGCAGTTTTCTCAGTTGGGGCTATGGCTACACCTTC
>12|.|.|TRBV10-2|TRBJ2-5
CASRGDSPTQYF
TGCGCCAGCAGAGGGGACTCGCCGACCCAGTACTTC
>15|TRBD1|.|TRBV6-5|TRBJ1-4
CASSYVQGANEKLFF
TGTGCCAGCAGTTACGTCCAGGGGGCTAATGAAAAACTGTTTTTT
>15|TRBD2|.|TRBV9|TRBJ2-3
CTSSASSGWTDTQYF
TGTACCAGCAGCGCTTCTAGCGGTTGGACAGATACGCAGTATTTT
>13|.|.|TRBV4-2|TRBJ2-2
CASSQINTGELFF
TGTGCCAGCAGCCAAATTAACACTGGGGAGCTGTTTTTT
>14|TRBD1|.|TRBV7-2|TRBJ1-2
CASSAQTGSYGYTF
TGTGCCAGCAGCGCGCAGACAGGGAGCTATGGCTACACCTTC
>13|TRBD1|.|TRBV20-1|TRBJ2-4
CSAPGQGRDIQYF
TGCAGTGCCCCGGGACAGGGACGGGACATTCAGTACTTC
>14|.|.|TRBV20-1|TRBJ1-2
CSARSPSGSYGYTF
TGCAGTGCTAGAAGCCCGTCAGGTAGCTATGGCTACACCTTC
>17|TRBD2|.|TRBV20-1|TRBJ2-5
CSARPSTSGPGGETQYF
TGCAGTGCTAGACCAAGTACTAGCGGGCCGGGGGGAGAGACCCAGTACTTC
>14|.|.|TRBV5-6|TRBJ2-3
CASSATGPPYTQYF
TGTGCCAGCAGCGCAACAGGGCCTCCATATACGCAGTATTTT
>15|.|.|TRBV28|TRBJ1-4
CASSLTATTNEKLFF
TGTGCCAGCAGTTTAACCGCCACAACTAATGAAAAACTGTTTTTT
>16|TRBD1|.|TRBV7-2|TRBJ2-7
CASEPDRGLSSYEQYF
TGTGCCAGCGAACCGGACAGGGGGCTAAGCTCCTACGAGCAGTACTTC
>13|.|.|TRBV15|TRBJ2-1
CATSITENNEQFF
TGTGCCACCAGCATTACGGAGAACAATGAGCAGTTCTTC
>18|.|once|TRBV27|TRBJ2-1
CASSVLSGHQISYNEQFF
TGTGCCAGCAGTGTATTGTCAGGGCACCAAATCTCCTACAATGAGCAGTTCTTC
>17|.|.|TRBV10-3|TRBJ2-3
CAISEPTGGVAPDTQYF
TGTGCCATCAGTGAGCCGACCGGGGGCGTAGCACCAGATACGCAGTATTTT
>16|.|.|TRBV20-1|TRBJ2-7
CSAMVSLVMPSNEQYF
TGCAGTGCTATGGTGTCGTTGGTGATGCCTAGCAATGAGCAGTACTTC
>16|TRBD2|.|TRBV5-1|TRBJ2-3
CASSLRLAGPTDTQYF
TGCGCCAGCAGCTTGAGACTAGCGGGGCCCACAGATACGCAGTATTTT
>10|.|once|TRBV29-1|TRBJ1-1
CSVVQIRAFF
TGCAGCGTAGTACAAATACGCGCTTTCTTT
>16|TRBD2|.|TRBV3-1|TRBJ2-1
CASSQDYSWEGDEQFF
TGTGCCAGCAGCCAAGATTACAGTTGGGAGGGCGATGAGCAGTTCTTC
>15|TRBD1|.|TRBV20-1|TRBJ2-3
CSARQGQSGTDTQYF
TGCAGTGCAAGGCAGGGACAGAGCGGCACAGATACGCAGTATTTT
>14|.|many|TRBV12-3/TRBV12-4|TRBJ2-6
CASSLRSGANVLTF
TGTGCCAGCAGTTTACGCTCTGGGGCCAACGTCCTGACTTTC
>14|TRBD2|.|TRBV6-2/TRBV6-3|TRBJ2-3
CASSRDYITDTQYF
TGTGCCAGCAGCCGGGACTATATCACAGATACGCAGTATTTT
>11|.|.|TRBV29-1|TRBJ1-2
CSVVGHNGYTF
TGCAGCGTTGTAGGCCACAATGGCTACACCTTC
>14|.|.|TRBV6-5|TRBJ1-1
CASSSQTGTTEAFF
TGTGCCAGCAGTTCTCAAACAGGGACCACTGAAGCTTTCTTT
>17|TRBD2|.|TRBV11-3|TRBJ2-1
CASSLRTSGGGLAEQFF
TGTGCCAGCAGCTTACGGACTAGCGGGGGAGGACTTGCGGAGCAGTTCTTC